A single sample is the source of the 29 T cell receptor beta chains below, sequenced in a study of OX40 agonist ivuxolimab in advanced cancers. Profiling relied on immunoSEQ multiplex PCR, and the TCRdb table lists in-frame clones only, not all of them. The sample lists around 90,000 clones, around nine tenths seen once, with 0.3% to 0.35% in the top ten. This sample comprised CD4+ or CD8+ T cells sorted from blood, obtained in a trial of the OX40 agonist ivuxolimab. These receptors were taken from an adult with an advanced solid tumor such as melanoma, head and neck, liver or kidney cancer.

The chain's CDR3 is CASSEAGQYF. CDR3 nucleotides: TGTGCCAGCAGCGAGGCGGGCCAGTATTTT. This chain uses TRBV9 with TRBJ2-3; a weak D match, TRBD2 (5 bases). The ends were cut back, 3 bases at V and 12 bases at J, with 8 bases in the middle. The CDR3 has 10 amino acids. The germline V gene encodes CDR1 SGDLS and CDR2 YYNGEE.

The chain recombines TRBV7-2 with TRBJ1-2; no reliable D call. The length of the CDR3 is 17 residues. Trimming left V 0 bases short and J 4 bases short, with 18 bases between. Per the germline V gene, CDR1 is SGHTA and CDR2 is FQGNSA. CDR3 sequence (DNA): TGTGCCAGCAGCTTAGCGACTCCTCGCCAGGACCCCTATGGCTACACCTTC. It is translated as CASSLATPRQDPYGYTF.

The chain carries TRBV7-2 and TRBJ2-7, with D perhaps TRBD1 or TRBD2 (5 bases each). The CDR3 contains 12 residues. The V end lost 3 bases, the J end lost 6 bases, and 9 bases lay between the germline ends. The germline V gene encodes CDR1 SGHTA and CDR2 FQGNSA. The CDR3 DNA is TGTGCCAGCAGCTTGGGACCGGTCGAGCAGTACTTC. It yields the protein CASSLGPVEQYF.

The chain combines TRBV6-5 with TRBJ1-5; 7 bases line up with TRBD1. Trimming removed 4 bases from V and 7 bases from J; junction bases left unmatched: 13. This CDR3 is 16 amino acids long. Germline V gene data show CDR1 as MNHEY and CDR2 as SVGAGI. In nucleotides, the CDR3 is TGTGCCAGCAGTTCCCTCAAAAGACAGGGAGGCCAGCCCCAGCATTTT. This sequence encodes CASSSLKRQGGQPQHF.

The chain carries TRBV7-2 and TRBJ1-2; 12 nucleotides agree with TRBD1. J was trimmed by 5 bases and V by 6 bases; bases with no gene match: 19. CDR3 size: 19 residues. Germline CDR1 is SGHTA and CDR2 is FQGNSA. CDR3 amino acids: CASSLHPGQGANFFYGYTF. The CDR3 DNA reads as TGTGCCAGCAGTCTTCATCCGGGACAGGGGGCTAATTTTTTTTATGGCTACACCTTC.

The rearrangement joins TRBV15 to TRBJ2-3; D is possibly TRBD2 (6 bases). The CDR3 consists of 14 residues. Germline-derived CDR1 and CDR2 are LNHNV and YYDKDF (reference sequence). Trimming removed 1 base from V and 7 bases from J, with 12 bases in between. CDR3 bases: TGTGCCACCAGCAGAGGCGGGGATTTTTATACGCAGTATTTT. Translating it yields CATSRGGDFYTQYF.

This rearrangement joins TRBV7-3 to TRBJ1-5; no clear D gene. The V and J ends lost 2 bases and 2 bases respectively, with 4 bases between them. The CDR3 consists of 13 residues. Germline V gives CDR1 SGHTA, CDR2 FQGTGA. CDR3 bases: TGTGCCAGCAGCTTAGGACGCAATCAGCCCCAGCATTTT. This translates into CASSLGRNQPQHF.

This clone was picked up a small number of times. The chain recombines TRBV27 with TRBJ2-7, with D unclear. Germline lookup yields CDR1 MNHEY and CDR2 SMNVEV (reference sequence). The CDR3 consists of 14 residues. With 9 bases removed from V and 3 bases from J, the gap between germline ends came to 18 bases. CDR3 nucleotides: TGTGCCAGTAGAACACCCGGACGGAGCTACGAGCAGTACTTC. It codes for CASRTPGRSYEQYF.

The gene calls are TRBV7-9 and TRBJ1-2; D gene uncertain. With 5 bases removed from V and 1 base from J, the gap between germline ends came to 11 bases. The CDR3 spans 14 residues. Germline V gene sequence: CDR1 SEHNR, CDR2 FQNEAQ (reference sequence). The CDR3 sequence: CASSRSGLNYGYTF. The CDR3 nucleotides read TGTGCCAGCAGCCGAAGTGGGCTTAACTATGGCTACACCTTC.

The chain is built from TRBV6-1 and TRBJ2-7, with D possibly called TRBD1 or TRBD2 (6 bases each). The germline V gene encodes CDR1 MNHNS and CDR2 SASEGT. V lost 2 bases to trimming and J lost 5 bases, with 19 bases between them. CDR3 length equals 16 residues. CDR3 residues: CASSEYPGLGGDEQYF. The CDR3 DNA reads TGTGCCAGCAGTGAATATCCCGGCCTGGGGGGCGACGAGCAGTACTTC.

This sequence joins TRBV10-1 and TRBJ2-7, with unresolved D. V lost 5 bases, J lost 4 bases, and 18 bases lay in between. Germline CDR1 and CDR2: WNHNN and SYGVQD (reference sequence). The CDR3 extends over 15 amino acids. CDR3 nucleotides: TGCGCCAGCAGTACGACCGCCGGGTTCGAATACGAGCAGTACTTC. Translation: CASSTTAGFEYEQYF.

The chain is built from TRBV7-9 and TRBJ1-1, with D unresolved. The CDR3 covers 15 residues. V lost 1 base and J 1 base, leaving 10 bases between the germline ends. Germline V gene data show CDR1 as SEHNR and CDR2 as FQNEAQ (reference sequence). DNA of the CDR3: TGTGCCAGCAGCTTAGTAGCCGGGTCGAACACTGAAGCTTTCTTT. This sequence encodes CASSLVAGSNTEAFF.

The CDR3 reads CASSLGGVGDYGYTF. Written as DNA, the CDR3 is TGTGCCAGCAGCTTGGGGGGAGTCGGGGACTATGGCTACACCTTC. J is TRBJ1-2 and V is TRBV5-5; D unclear. V was pared by 0 bases and J by 3 bases, with 12 bases between. Looked up from germline, CDR1 is SGHKS and CDR2 is YYEKEE (reference sequence). CDR3 size: 15 residues.

The chain combines TRBV5-8 with TRBJ2-5; 7 positions agree with TRBD1. The length of the CDR3 is 15 residues. CDR1 and CDR2 (germline): SGHTS, YDEGEE. The junction had 7 bases not matched to a gene; V was cut back by 0 bases and J by 5 bases. CDR3 DNA: TGTGCCAGCAGCTTGGGAAGGGGGCTTGGCGAGACCCAGTACTTC. Translating it yields CASSLGRGLGETQYF.

The CDR3 loop is CASSLNGRPHDIQYF. The CDR3, as DNA: TGTGCCAGCAGCTTAAACGGTCGACCCCACGATATACAGTACTTC. This sequence joins TRBV7-2 and TRBJ2-7; D is ambiguous. Per the germline V gene, CDR1 is SGHTA and CDR2 is FQGNSA. This CDR3 contains 15 residues. The V gene lost 2 bases and the J gene lost 10 bases, with 21 bases spanning the gap.

V is TRBV19 and J is TRBJ1-3; D unclear. Germline CDR1 is LNHDA and CDR2 is SQIVND (reference sequence). The germline V and J ends were trimmed by 3 bases and 0 bases, with 6 bases remaining between them. CDR3 length: 14 residues. CDR3 coding DNA: TGTGCCAGTAGTATCACGGGCTCTGGAAACACCATATATTTT. Translating it yields CASSITGSGNTIYF. The full variable domain, in which reference TRBV19 and TRBJ1-3 provide the parts outside the CDR3, is DGGITQSPKYLFRKEGQNVTLSCEQNLNHDAMYWYRQDPGQGLRLIYYSQIVNDFQKGDIAEGYSVSREKKESFPLTVTSAQKNPTAFYLCASSITGSGNTIYFGEGSWLTVV.

The V call is TRBV21-1, the J call TRBJ2-2; the table's D call, TRBD2, has no DNA check behind it. TRBV21-1 is assigned pseudogene status. CDR3 size: 20 residues. The CDR3 DNA reads TGTGCCAGCAGCAAACTAACTAGCGGGGGGGCCTTCGCGTATCCCGGGGAGCTGTTTTTT. The encoded protein is CASSKLTSGGAFAYPGELFF.

The V gene is TRBV7-8, the J gene TRBJ2-1; 10 positions match TRBD2. J gave up 1 base and V 5 bases, and 2 bases lay outside the gene matches. CDR1 and CDR2 from the germline V gene are SGHVS and FQNEAQ. This CDR3 contains 15 residues. The CDR3 loop is CASSPGLASYNEQFF. The CDR3 DNA reads as TGTGCCAGCAGCCCGGGACTAGCGTCCTACAATGAGCAGTTCTTC.

This rearrangement joins TRBV11-1 to TRBJ2-2; 7 bases map to TRBD1. Germline V CDR1 and CDR2: SGHAT, FQDESV (reference sequence). V lost 5 bases and J lost 1; bases outside the gene matches: 7. The CDR3 consists of 16 residues. The CDR3 here is CASSLRQGGNTGELFF. CDR3 coding DNA: TGTGCCAGCAGCCTTAGACAGGGCGGGAACACCGGGGAGCTGTTTTTT.

This clone was picked up a small number of times. This chain links TRBV6-4 with TRBJ1-6; TRBD1 is a possible D gene (6 bases). Germline assignment: CDR1 MRHNA and CDR2 SNTAGT. The CDR3 is made up of 14 amino acids. V lost 2 bases and J 5 bases, leaving 7 bases between the germline ends. CDR3 in amino acids: CASSDGTNNSPLHF. In DNA form, the CDR3 reads TGTGCCAGCAGTGACGGGACAAATAATTCACCCCTCCACTTT.

The chain recombines TRBV19 with TRBJ1-4, with 7 positions matching TRBD1. The CDR3 runs 16 residues. Germline lookup yields CDR1 LNHDA and CDR2 SQIVND (reference sequence). Losses at the gene ends were 0 bases for V and 6 bases for J; bases not matched to a gene: 7. In DNA form, the CDR3 reads TGTGCCAGTAGTATAGATCTTTGGACAGGATATGAAAAACTGTTTTTT. Protein product: CASSIDLWTGYEKLFF.

The CDR3 DNA sequence: TGTGCCAGCAGCGTAGAGCCCGATGGACTTCTCCAGAGCTCCTATAATTCACCCCTCCACTTT. Protein product: CASSVEPDGLLQSSYNSPLHF. The genes are TRBV9 and TRBJ1-6; D ambiguous. There are 21 residues in the CDR3. The germline V and J ends were trimmed by 0 bases and 0 bases, with 22 bases remaining between them. Germline V gene sequence: CDR1 SGDLS, CDR2 YYNGEE.

The gene calls are TRBV7-9 and TRBJ2-7, with 12 bases fitting TRBD1. Per germline, CDR1 SEHNR and CDR2 FQNEAQ (reference sequence). The CDR3 is 14 residues long. Trimming took 4 bases from V and 6 from J; bases not matched to a gene: 4. CDR3 region: CASSSWDRGLEQYF. The CDR3 coding sequence is TGTGCCAGCAGCTCATGGGACAGGGGGCTCGAGCAGTACTTC.

The chain links TRBV19 to TRBJ1-5; D might be TRBD1 (5 bases). With 8 bases removed from V and 7 bases from J, the gap between germline ends came to 15 bases. From germline, CDR1 is LNHDA and CDR2 SQIVND (reference sequence). The CDR3 has 13 amino acids. In DNA form, the CDR3 reads TGTGCCAGTCAAAGGGGCGCGACGCAGCCCCAGCATTTT. Amino acid sequence: CASQRGATQPQHF.

The chain employs TRBV6-1 and TRBJ2-2; D unclear. There are 17 residues in the CDR3. V was cut by 4 bases and J by 0 bases, with 15 bases left in between. The germline CDR1 and CDR2 sequences are MNHNS and SASEGT. CDR3 loop: CASSARVRIANTGELFF. The CDR3 DNA sequence: TGTGCCAGCAGTGCAAGGGTACGGATCGCGAACACCGGGGAGCTGTTTTTT.

This clone was picked up a small number of times. This chain joins TRBV21-1 and TRBJ1-4. TRBV21-1 is a pseudogene. The CDR3 covers 13 residues. The CDR3 bases are TGTGCCAGCAGCATAAGGGGGGGAGAAAAACTGTTTTTT. Amino acids: CASSIRGGEKLFF.

This chain joins TRBV10-1 and TRBJ2-4; the match to TRBD1 covers 8 bases. Germline V gives CDR1 WNHNN, CDR2 SYGVQD (reference sequence). J lost 1 base, V lost 2 bases, and 1 base had no gene match. The CDR3 spans 15 residues. CDR3 DNA: TGCGCCAGCAGTGAGCAGGGGGCGGCCAAAAACATTCAGTACTTC. Translation gives CASSEQGAAKNIQYF.

This chain joins TRBV6-4 and TRBJ2-3; 7 nucleotides match TRBD2. The V segment lost 7 bases and the J segment 1 base; nucleotides outside the gene matches: 2. This CDR3 is 13 amino acids long. Germline-derived CDR1 and CDR2 are MRHNA and SNTAGT. The CDR3 region is CASKRDGTDTQYF. Written as DNA, the CDR3 is TGTGCCAGCAAGCGGGACGGCACAGATACGCAGTATTTT.

The chain carries TRBV5-1 and TRBJ1-5; no firm D call. This CDR3 spans 15 amino acids. Germline V gene sequence: CDR1 SGHRS, CDR2 YFSETQ. With 4 bases removed from V and 0 bases from J, the gap between germline ends came to 11 bases. The CDR3 here is CASSLDGYSNQPQHF. CDR3 DNA: TGCGCCAGCAGCCTCGACGGTTATAGCAATCAGCCCCAGCATTTT.